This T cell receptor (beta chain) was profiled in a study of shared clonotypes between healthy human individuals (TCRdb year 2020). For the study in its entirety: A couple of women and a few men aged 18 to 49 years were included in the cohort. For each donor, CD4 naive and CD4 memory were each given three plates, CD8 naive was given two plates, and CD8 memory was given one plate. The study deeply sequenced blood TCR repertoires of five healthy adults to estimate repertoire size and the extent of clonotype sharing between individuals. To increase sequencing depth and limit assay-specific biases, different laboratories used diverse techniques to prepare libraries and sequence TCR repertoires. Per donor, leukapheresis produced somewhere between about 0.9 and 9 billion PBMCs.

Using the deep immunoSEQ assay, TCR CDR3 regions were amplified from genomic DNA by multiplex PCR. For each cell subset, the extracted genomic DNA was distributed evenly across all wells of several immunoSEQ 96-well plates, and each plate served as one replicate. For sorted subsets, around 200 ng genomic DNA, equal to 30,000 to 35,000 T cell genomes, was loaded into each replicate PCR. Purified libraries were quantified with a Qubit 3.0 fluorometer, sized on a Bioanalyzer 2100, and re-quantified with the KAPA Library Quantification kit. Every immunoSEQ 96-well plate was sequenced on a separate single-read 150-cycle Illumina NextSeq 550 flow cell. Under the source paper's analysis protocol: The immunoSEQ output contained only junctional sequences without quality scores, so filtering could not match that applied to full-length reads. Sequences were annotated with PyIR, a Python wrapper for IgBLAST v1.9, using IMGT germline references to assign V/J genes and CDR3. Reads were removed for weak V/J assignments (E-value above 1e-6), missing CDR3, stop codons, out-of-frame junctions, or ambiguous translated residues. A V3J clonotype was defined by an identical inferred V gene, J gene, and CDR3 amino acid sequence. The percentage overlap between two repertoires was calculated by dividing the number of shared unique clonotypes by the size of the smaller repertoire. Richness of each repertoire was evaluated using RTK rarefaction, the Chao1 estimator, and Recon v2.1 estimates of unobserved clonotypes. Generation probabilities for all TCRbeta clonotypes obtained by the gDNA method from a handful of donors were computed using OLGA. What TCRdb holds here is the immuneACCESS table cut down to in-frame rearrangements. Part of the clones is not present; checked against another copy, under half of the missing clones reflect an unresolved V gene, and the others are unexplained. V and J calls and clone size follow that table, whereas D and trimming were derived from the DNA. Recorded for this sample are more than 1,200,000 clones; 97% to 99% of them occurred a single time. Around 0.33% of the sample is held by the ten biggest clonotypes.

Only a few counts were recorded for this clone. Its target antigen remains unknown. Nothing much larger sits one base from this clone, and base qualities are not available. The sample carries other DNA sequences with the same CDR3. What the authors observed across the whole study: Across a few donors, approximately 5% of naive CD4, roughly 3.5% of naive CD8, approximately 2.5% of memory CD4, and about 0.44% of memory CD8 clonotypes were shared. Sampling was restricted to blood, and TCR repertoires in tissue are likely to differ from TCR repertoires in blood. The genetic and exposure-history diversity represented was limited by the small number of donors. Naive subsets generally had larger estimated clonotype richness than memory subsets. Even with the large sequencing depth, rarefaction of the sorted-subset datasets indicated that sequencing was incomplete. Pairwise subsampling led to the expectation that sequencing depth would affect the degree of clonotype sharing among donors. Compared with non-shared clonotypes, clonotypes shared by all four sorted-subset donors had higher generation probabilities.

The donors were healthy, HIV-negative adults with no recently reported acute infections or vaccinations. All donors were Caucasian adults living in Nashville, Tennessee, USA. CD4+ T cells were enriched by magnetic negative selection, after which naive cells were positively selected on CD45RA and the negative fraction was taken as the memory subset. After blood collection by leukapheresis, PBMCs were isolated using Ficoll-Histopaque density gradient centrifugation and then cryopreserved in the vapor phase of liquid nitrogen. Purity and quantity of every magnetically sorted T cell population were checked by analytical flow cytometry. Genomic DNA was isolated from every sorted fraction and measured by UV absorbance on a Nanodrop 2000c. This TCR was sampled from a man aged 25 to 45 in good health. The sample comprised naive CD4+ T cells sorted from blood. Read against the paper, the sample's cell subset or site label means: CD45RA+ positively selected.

For the CDR3, the sequence is CASSLLDSGANVLTF. The nucleotides read TGCGCCAGCAGCTTGTTGGACTCTGGGGCCAACGTCCTGACTTTC. The sequence is built from TRBV5-1 and TRBJ2-6, with the D gene call left open. V loses 1 base, J loses 0 bases, and the germline ends lie 5 bases apart. CDR1 and CDR2 were assigned from the germline V gene as SGHRS and YFSETQ. Its CDR3 holds 15 amino acids, cysteine through phenylalanine. The only DNA kept is the CDR3, 45 bases in frame from the first base.